This is a list of T cell receptor beta chains from one sample in a study of blood T cell repertoires in COVID-19. Sequencing was performed with immunoSEQ multiplex PCR; in TCRdb, only in-frame clones are kept and a portion is missing. The profile shows 80,000 to 130,000 clones, 80% to 90% of them singletons. The sequencing sample was made of PBMCs or T cells enriched from blood (not recorded which). These receptors all come from a woman aged 45-65 years who had recovered from COVID-19. The CDR3 runs from the conserved cysteine through the conserved F or W. A D gene is named only where the DNA matches it firmly. Where a row states a size, it is once, few, many or the class of an expanded clone; other rows omit it.

size	D	J	V	CDR3	DNA
-	TRBD1	TRBJ1-2	TRBV6-5	CASRTSGQGDGYTF	TGTGCCAGCAGGACATCGGGACAGGGAGATGGCTACACCTTC
-	-	TRBJ1-5	TRBV19	CASTNRYGNQPQHF	TGTGCCAGTACCAACAGGTATGGCAATCAGCCCCAGCATTTT
-	-	TRBJ1-3	TRBV19	CASRVGSGNTIYF	TGTGCCAGTAGAGTCGGCTCTGGAAACACCATATATTTT
-	TRBD1	TRBJ2-2	TRBV14	CASSQVRTGNTGELFF	TGTGCCAGCAGCCAGGTTCGGACAGGGAACACCGGGGAGCTGTTTTTT
-	-	TRBJ2-3	TRBV3-1/TRBV3-2	CASSLTGGVNTQYF	TGTGCCAGCAGCCTTACCGGAGGAGTGAATACGCAGTATTTT
-	-	TRBJ2-3	TRBV19	CASSIGLGPDTQYF	TGTGCCAGTAGTATAGGACTAGGACCAGATACGCAGTATTTT
-	TRBD2	TRBJ2-7	TRBV18	CASSPRLAGPYEQYF	TGTGCCAGCTCACCGCGACTAGCGGGTCCTTACGAGCAGTACTTC
-	TRBD2	TRBJ2-5	TRBV5-1	CASSPSGAGGETQYF	TGCGCCAGCAGCCCCTCGGGTGCGGGAGGGGAGACCCAGTACTTC
-	-	TRBJ1-2	TRBV9	CASSDRGLSGGYTF	TGTGCCAGCAGCGACCGTGGGCTTTCCGGTGGCTACACCTTC
-	-	TRBJ1-1	TRBV2	CASSLTTGLGEAFF	TGTGCCAGCAGTCTGACAACAGGATTAGGAGAAGCTTTCTTT
-	-	TRBJ1-1	TRBV2	CASRGKTEAFF	TGTGCCAGCCGCGGGAAAACTGAAGCTTTCTTT
-	-	TRBJ2-3	TRBV7-3	CASSPTTMGGTQYF	TGTGCCAGCAGCCCCACAACCATGGGAGGTACGCAGTATTTT
-	TRBD2	TRBJ2-3	TRBV7-6	CASSLRVLAGVKTDTQYF	TGTGCCAGCAGCTTAAGGGTTCTAGCGGGAGTAAAAACAGATACGCAGTATTTT
-	-	TRBJ2-1	TRBV5-1	CASSLDGLNQNEQFF	TGCGCCAGCAGCTTGGATGGACTAAATCAGAATGAGCAGTTCTTC
once	-	TRBJ2-7	TRBV4-2	CASSQSFSGLFYEQYF	TGTGCCAGCAGCCAATCGTTCTCGGGACTCTTCTACGAGCAGTACTTC
-	-	TRBJ2-7	TRBV15	CAAGRGHEQYF	TGTGCCGCCGGGCGGGGGCACGAGCAGTACTTC
-	-	TRBJ2-5	TRBV5-1	CASSYWTALETQYF	TGCGCCAGCAGCTACTGGACAGCTCTAGAGACCCAGTACTTC
once	TRBD1	TRBJ1-6	TRBV27	CASRQTGDHSPLHF	TGTGCCAGCAGACAGACAGGGGACCATTCACCCCTCCACTTT
few	-	TRBJ2-7	TRBV9	CASSSRIVEQYF	TGTGCCAGCAGCTCCAGGATAGTCGAGCAGTACTTC
-	-	TRBJ1-5	TRBV6-5	CASVIGQVNQPQHF	TGTGCCAGTGTTATCGGACAAGTCAATCAGCCCCAGCATTTT
-	-	TRBJ2-1	TRBV7-6	CASSLASGLYSYNEQFF	TGTGCCAGCAGCTTAGCGTCGGGTTTATACTCCTACAATGAGCAGTTCTTC
-	-	TRBJ2-1	TRBV19	CASSGPGSSSYNEQFF	TGTGCCAGTAGTGGCCCCGGGAGCTCCTCCTACAATGAGCAGTTCTTC
-	-	TRBJ1-2	TRBV18	CASSQEDFGYTF	TGTGCCAGCTCCCAGGAGGACTTTGGCTACACCTTC
-	TRBD1	TRBJ1-5	TRBV19	CASSKGQNNQPQHF	TGTGCCAGTAGTAAGGGACAGAACAATCAGCCCCAGCATTTT
-	-	TRBJ2-1	TRBV7-6	CASSLTRLSYNEQFF	TGTGCCAGCAGCTTAACCAGGCTGTCCTACAATGAGCAGTTCTTC
-	TRBD1	TRBJ1-2	TRBV24-1	CATSDGWDRSNYGYTF	TGTGCCACCAGTGATGGCTGGGACAGATCTAACTATGGCTACACCTTC
few	-	TRBJ1-3	TRBV4-2	CASSQEVGGGPGNTIYF	TGTGCCAGCAGCCAAGAGGTGGGCGGGGGACCTGGAAACACCATATATTTT
-	-	TRBJ1-2	TRBV28	CASEVGYGYTF	TGTGCTTCAGAGGTGGGCTATGGCTACACCTTC
-	TRBD1	TRBJ2-7	TRBV7-9	CASSSSFDRVDEQYF	TGTGCCAGCAGCTCCTCTTTCGACAGGGTGGACGAGCAGTACTTC
-	TRBD1	TRBJ2-2	TRBV7-9	CASSPGQGAAGELFF	TGTGCCAGCAGCCCAGGACAGGGGGCTGCCGGGGAGCTGTTTTTT
-	-	TRBJ2-7	TRBV6-6	CASSYDTPGEQYF	TGTGCCAGCAGTTACGACACCCCGGGGGAGCAGTACTTC
-	-	TRBJ1-1	TRBV5-6	CASSLGEEQRVNAEAFF	TGTGCCAGCAGCTTGGGGGAGGAACAACGGGTCAACGCTGAAGCTTTCTTT
-	-	TRBJ1-5	TRBV29-1	CSVAFGGGNNQPQHF	TGCAGCGTTGCCTTCGGGGGGGGCAACAATCAGCCCCAGCATTTT
once	TRBD1	TRBJ1-3	TRBV5-6	CASSETGSSGNTIYF	TGTGCCAGCAGCGAGACAGGGTCCTCCGGAAACACCATATATTTT
-	TRBD1	TRBJ1-5	TRBV24-1	CATSDTRTGGDQPQHF	TGTGCCACCAGTGACACACGGACAGGGGGGGATCAGCCCCAGCATTTT
-	TRBD2	TRBJ2-6	TRBV28	CATHPSGASSGANVLTF	TGTGCCACCCACCCTAGCGGGGCCTCCTCTGGGGCCAACGTCCTGACTTTC
-	TRBD2	TRBJ2-1	TRBV11-1	CASSLIPGLADNEQFF	TGTGCCAGCAGCTTAATTCCGGGACTAGCGGACAATGAGCAGTTCTTC
once	TRBD2	TRBJ2-5	TRBV3-1/TRBV3-2	CASSLVVAGARETQYF	TGTGCCAGCAGCTTAGTGGTAGCGGGGGCTAGGGAGACCCAGTACTTC
-	-	TRBJ1-1	TRBV7-9	CASSSGAVNTEAFF	TGTGCCAGCAGTTCAGGGGCGGTGAACACTGAAGCTTTCTTT
-	-	TRBJ2-7	TRBV5-1	CASSSGAYEQYF	TGCGCCAGCTCTTCGGGGGCCTACGAGCAGTACTTC
-	-	TRBJ1-4	TRBV10-3	CAISAGANEKLFF	TGTGCCATCAGTGCAGGGGCTAATGAAAAACTGTTTTTT
-	-	TRBJ2-5	TRBV2	CASSEARETQYF	TGTGCCAGCAGTGAAGCTCGGGAGACCCAGTACTTC
-	-	TRBJ1-5	TRBV10-3	CAISGQLQNQPQHF	TGTGCCATCAGTGGACAGCTACAGAATCAGCCCCAGCATTTT
-	-	TRBJ2-1	TRBV20-1	CSARAVYEQFF	TGCAGTGCTAGGGCGGTGTATGAGCAGTTCTTC
-	-	TRBJ2-1	TRBV3-1/TRBV3-2	CASSQGAPVYNEQFF	TGTGCCAGCAGCCAGGGCGCCCCAGTCTACAATGAGCAGTTCTTC
-	-	TRBJ2-3	TRBV28	CASNTDQGTQYF	TGTGCCAGCAATACGGATCAGGGAACGCAGTATTTT
-	-	TRBJ1-3	TRBV25-1	CASSSLGNTIYF	TGTGCCAGCAGTTCCCTCGGAAACACCATATATTTT
-	-	TRBJ1-2	TRBV11-2	CASSLVGGQGYTF	TGTGCCAGCAGCTTAGTCGGGGGTCAGGGCTACACCTTC
few	-	TRBJ1-1	TRBV6-5	CASRPPGDEAFF	TGTGCCAGCAGGCCCCCAGGGGATGAAGCTTTCTTT
-	-	TRBJ2-1	TRBV15	CATSSDSLRSYNEQFF	TGTGCCACCAGCAGCGATAGTTTGCGCTCCTACAATGAGCAGTTCTTC
-	-	TRBJ1-1	TRBV12-3/TRBV12-4	CASRQNMNTEAFF	TGTGCCAGCAGACAGAACATGAACACTGAAGCTTTCTTT
-	TRBD2	TRBJ2-1	TRBV2	CASSAGGDEQFF	TGTGCCAGCAGTGCGGGGGGGGATGAGCAGTTCTTC
-	-	TRBJ1-6	TRBV9	CASSVGDGQSSYNSPLHF	TGTGCCAGCAGCGTAGGGGATGGACAGAGCTCCTATAATTCACCCCTCCACTTT